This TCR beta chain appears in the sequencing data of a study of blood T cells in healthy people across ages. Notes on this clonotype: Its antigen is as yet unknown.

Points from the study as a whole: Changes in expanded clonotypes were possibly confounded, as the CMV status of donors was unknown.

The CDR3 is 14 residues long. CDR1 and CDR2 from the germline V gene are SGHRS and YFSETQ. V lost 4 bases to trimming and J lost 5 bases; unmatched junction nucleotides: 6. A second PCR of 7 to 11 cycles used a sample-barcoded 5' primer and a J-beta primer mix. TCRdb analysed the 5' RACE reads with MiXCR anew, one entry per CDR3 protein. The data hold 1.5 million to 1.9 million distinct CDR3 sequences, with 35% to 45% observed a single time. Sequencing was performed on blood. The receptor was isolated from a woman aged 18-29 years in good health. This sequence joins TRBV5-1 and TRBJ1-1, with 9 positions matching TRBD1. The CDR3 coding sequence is TGCGCCAGCAGCGGTACAGGGGGCAGGACTGAAGCTTTCTTT. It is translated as CASSGTGGRTEAFF. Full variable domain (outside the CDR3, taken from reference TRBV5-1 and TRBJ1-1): KAGVTQTPRYLIKTRGQQVTLSCSPISGHRSVSWYQQTPGQGLQFLFEYFSETQRNKGNFPGRFSGRQFSNSRSEMNVSTLELGDSALYLCASSGTGGRTEAFFGQGTRLTVV.